This T cell receptor beta chain derives from a study of graft-versus-host responses after intestinal transplantation. Across the whole study: Grafts were multivisceral, liver-intestinal, or isolated intestinal. All recipients were given anti-thymocyte globulin induction, and tacrolimus and steroids were then administered for roughly 3 years.

The study's findings and limits: Allografts carried high graft-versus-host to host-versus-graft clonal ratios in patients having graft-donor T cell macrochimerism. Early post-transplant HvG declines tracked with peak circulating GvH clone levels.

In the case of this clone: The target antigen is unknown.

The table came from immunoSEQ multiplex PCR; TCRdb's copy has only in-frame clones and leaves some out. Of 90,000 to 150,000 clones in the sample, about 93% were seen once. Trimming at V came to 5 bases and at J to 6 bases, leaving 10 bases not matched to a gene. Germline assignment: CDR1 SEHNR and CDR2 FQNEAQ (reference sequence). The CDR3 is 15 amino acids. Sequencing used unstimulated CD4+ T cells sorted from spleen or lymph node cells, obtained before intestinal transplant. The receptor was isolated from a human donor who received an intestinal transplant. The chain uses TRBV7-9 and TRBJ2-5; 9 positions agree with TRBD2. The CDR3 protein is CASSPLAGGPKTQYF. Written as DNA, the CDR3 is TGTGCCAGCAGCCCCCTGGCGGGAGGGCCCAAGACCCAGTACTTC.